Shown below are 23 T cell receptor beta chains from a single sample sequenced in a study of blood T cell repertoires in COVID-19. Here immunoSEQ multiplex PCR was the method, and the copy in TCRdb shows in-frame clones only, minus some. The sample contains around 300,000 clones, roughly 90% of which appear only once. Sequencing was carried out using peripheral blood. These receptors originate from a woman aged 30 to 39 with COVID-19, enrolled during active disease.

This chain links TRBV5-5 with TRBJ2-5; D is possibly TRBD2 (6 bases). CDR1 and CDR2 from the germline V gene are SGHKS and YYEKEE (reference sequence). The CDR3 has 14 residues. Trimming removed 0 bases at V and 2 bases at J, with 8 bases between. CDR3: CASSLAGRQETQYF. CDR3 nucleotides: TGTGCCAGCAGCTTGGCAGGGAGGCAAGAGACCCAGTACTTC.

The chain employs TRBV19 and TRBJ1-2; a weak D match, TRBD1 (5 bases). The germline gives CDR1 LNHDA, CDR2 SQIVND (reference sequence). V lost 8 bases to trimming and J lost 4 bases, with 20 bases between them. This CDR3 contains 15 residues. As DNA, the CDR3 is TGTGCCAGTGCGGAATTGGGGATGGGGGGCTATGGCTACACCTTC. It translates to CASAELGMGGYGYTF.

The chain carries TRBV3-1 (or the pseudogene TRBV3-2) and TRBJ2-7; unclear D gene. V shed 1 base and J shed 5 bases, with 6 bases lying between them. CDR1 is LGHDT and CDR2 is YNNKEL in the germline V gene (reference sequence). The CDR3 is 12 residues long. The chain's CDR3 is CASSQVAHEQYF. CDR3 nucleotide sequence: TGTGCCAGCAGCCAAGTGGCCCACGAGCAGTACTTC.

The rearrangement links TRBV18 to TRBJ2-1; the match to TRBD1 covers 10 bases. The CDR3 runs 12 residues. After removal of 0 bases from V and 15 bases from J, the junction contained 2 bases not matched to a gene. Germline V gene data show CDR1 as KGHSH and CDR2 as LQKENI. CDR3 protein: CASSPPDRGGFF. CDR3 coding DNA: TGTGCCAGCTCACCACCGGACAGGGGGGGGTTCTTC.

The chain uses TRBV18 and TRBJ2-3, with TRBD2 matching over 7 bases. With 3 bases clipped from V and 4 bases from J, the junction kept 7 bases outside the gene matches. This CDR3 region has 15 residues. The germline V gene encodes CDR1 KGHSH and CDR2 LQKENI. CDR3 in amino acids: CASSPLTGGADTQYF. DNA of the CDR3: TGTGCCAGCTCACCTCTGACGGGAGGAGCAGATACGCAGTATTTT.

The chain couples TRBV5-1 to TRBJ1-1, with 9 bases lining up with TRBD1. With 0 bases clipped from V and 7 bases from J, the junction kept 4 bases outside the gene matches. This CDR3 region has 14 residues. Germline V gene sequence: CDR1 SGHRS, CDR2 YFSETQ. CDR3 DNA sequence: TGCGCCAGCAGCTTGGAGGACAGGGGTTATGAAGCTTTCTTT. Translation: CASSLEDRGYEAFF.

This clone came up once. This chain connects TRBV7-9 to TRBJ2-6, with 7 bases matching TRBD1. The CDR3 runs 18 residues. V trimming: 5 bases; J trimming: 0 bases; junction bases outside the gene matches: 10. Germline-derived CDR1 and CDR2 are SEHNR and FQNEAQ (reference sequence). The CDR3 DNA sequence: TGTGCCAGCAGCCCAAGACAGGGATTCCTCTCTGGGGCCAACGTCCTGACTTTC. Its translation is CASSPRQGFLSGANVLTF.

The chain has TRBV25-1 and TRBJ1-3; D perhaps matches TRBD1 (5 bases). Germline lookup yields CDR1 MGHDK and CDR2 SYGVNS. The V end was cut by 2 bases, the J end by 9 bases, with 17 bases between. This CDR3 comprises 15 residues. CDR3 residues: CASSERGQSGGTIYF. CDR3 in DNA: TGTGCCAGCAGTGAACGAGGCCAGTCCGGGGGCACCATATATTTT. Full variable domain (outside the CDR3, taken from reference TRBV25-1 and TRBJ1-3): EADIYQTPRYLVIGTGKKITLECSQTMGHDKMYWYQQDPGMELHLIHYSYGVNSTEKGDLSSESTVSRIRTEHFPLTLESARPSHTSQYLCASSERGQSGGTIYFGEGSWLTVV.

The chain is built from TRBV18 and TRBJ1-5; D remains ambiguous. V lost 3 bases, J lost 6 bases, and 12 bases lay in between. Per the germline V gene, CDR1 is KGHSH and CDR2 is LQKENI. This CDR3 spans 14 amino acids. The CDR3 coding sequence is TGTGCCAGCTCACCGGGAGGGAGAAGTCAGCCCCAGCATTTT. This encodes CASSPGGRSQPQHF.

The V and J genes are TRBV25-1 and TRBJ2-5; 12 bases map to TRBD1. Germline assignment: CDR1 MGHDK and CDR2 SYGVNS. Trimming at V came to 8 bases and at J to 4 bases, leaving 2 bases not matched to a gene. The CDR3 runs 13 residues. This CDR3 is CASGDRGRETQYF. The CDR3, as DNA: TGTGCCAGCGGGGACAGGGGGCGAGAGACCCAGTACTTC.

This clone was seen once. This chain links TRBV9 with TRBJ2-3, with 11 bases identical to TRBD2. The CDR3 spans 16 residues. Germline loops: CDR1 SGDLS, CDR2 YYNGEE. V lost 4 bases and J lost 8; bases outside the gene matches: 12. The CDR3 sequence is CASSLGTSGRGVTQYF. CDR3 in DNA: TGTGCCAGCAGCCTAGGAACTAGCGGGAGAGGGGTTACGCAGTATTTT.

The chain employs TRBV2 and TRBJ2-1; 7 bases fit TRBD2. V shed 4 bases, J shed 0 bases, and the junction held 3 bases outside the gene matches. The CDR3 is 15 residues long. CDR1 and CDR2 (germline): SNHLY, FYNNEI. The CDR3 sequence is CASSVAGPSYNEQFF. For the CDR3, the DNA is TGTGCCAGCAGTGTAGCGGGCCCCTCCTACAATGAGCAGTTCTTC.

This clone has only a few counts. The V and J genes are TRBV27 and TRBJ1-5, with a tentative D call TRBD1 (5 bases). V was clipped by 0 bases and J by 3 bases, with 9 bases between them. The CDR3 length is 15 residues. In germline, CDR1 is MNHEY, CDR2 SMNVEV (reference sequence). The CDR3 bases are TGTGCCAGCAGTTTATCATCAGGGAACAATCAGCCCCAGCATTTT. This codes for CASSLSSGNNQPQHF.

V is TRBV2 and J is TRBJ2-7; tentatively, D is TRBD1 (6 bases). The germline V gene encodes CDR1 SNHLY and CDR2 FYNNEI. The CDR3 spans 14 residues. V was cut by 5 bases and J by 1 base, with 12 bases left in between. The CDR3: CASSPQGLSYEQYF. In nucleotides, the CDR3 is TGTGCCAGCAGTCCACAGGGTCTATCCTACGAGCAGTACTTC.

This chain links TRBV7-2 with TRBJ1-1, with 7 bases that match TRBD1. This CDR3 is built from 14 residues. The ends lost 1 base at V and 7 bases at J; junction bases unmatched: 6. Per germline, CDR1 SGHTA and CDR2 FQGNSA. This chain's CDR3 is CASSLDRGKDEAFF. The CDR3 DNA reads as TGTGCCAGCAGCTTAGACAGGGGAAAGGATGAAGCTTTCTTT.

This clone was detected only once. The gene calls are TRBV5-1 and TRBJ2-7; D possibly corresponds to TRBD2 (6 bases). The ends were cut back, 2 bases at V and 2 bases at J, with 11 bases in the middle. CDR1 SGHRS and CDR2 YFSETQ come from the germline V gene. This CDR3 is built from 14 residues. CDR3 in amino acids: CASSFGDSTYEQYF. The DNA of the CDR3 is TGCGCCAGCAGCTTCGGGGACTCAACCTACGAGCAGTACTTC.

The chain combines TRBV30 with TRBJ2-3, with TRBD2 as a possible D gene (6 bases). The CDR3 loop spans 13 amino acids. Germline-derived CDR1 and CDR2 are GTSNPN and SVGIG (reference sequence). Trimming removed 4 bases from V and 4 bases from J, with 12 bases in between. Written as DNA, the CDR3 is TGTGCCTGGATTGAGCGGGCGGCAGATACGCAGTATTTT. It encodes CAWIERAADTQYF.

The chain has TRBV20-1 and TRBJ2-3, with D maybe TRBD1 (6 bases). The germline gives CDR1 DFQATT, CDR2 SNEGSKA (reference sequence). The V end lost 3 bases, the J end lost 2 bases, and 12 bases lay between the germline ends. The CDR3 is 14 residues long. CDR3 sequence reads: CSASSRGSTDTQYF. In DNA form, the CDR3 reads TGCAGTGCTAGTTCCAGGGGTTCCACAGATACGCAGTATTTT.

The genes are TRBV3-1 (or the pseudogene TRBV3-2) and TRBJ2-7; D perhaps matches TRBD2 (6 bases). The CDR3 is 15 residues long. V lost 1 base to trimming and J lost 0 bases, with 10 bases between them. Germline V gene lookup returns CDR1 LGHDT and CDR2 YNNKEL (reference sequence). The CDR3 nucleotides are TGTGCCAGCAGCCAAGGGGGCGGGAACTCCTACGAGCAGTACTTC. This encodes CASSQGGGNSYEQYF.

This clone was picked up one time. The V and J genes are TRBV7-6 and TRBJ2-1, with 10 bases lining up with TRBD2. V was pared by 3 bases and J by 5 bases, with 13 bases of the junction left unmatched. CDR3 length: 18 residues. Germline CDR1 is SGHVS and CDR2 is FNYEAQ. CDR3 region: CASSFSGGLAGVDNEQFF. The CDR3 nucleotides read TGTGCCAGCAGCTTCAGTGGAGGCCTAGCGGGAGTGGACAATGAGCAGTTCTTC.

V usage is TRBV19 and J usage is TRBJ1-1, with a possible D match to TRBD1 (6 bases). The V end lost 6 bases, the J end lost 6 bases, and 20 bases lay between the germline ends. CDR1 is LNHDA, CDR2 SQIVND, per germline (reference sequence). The CDR3 sequence is 15 residues long. The CDR3 here is CASRPLDSAGAEAFF. The CDR3 DNA sequence: TGTGCCAGTAGACCCTTGGACAGCGCGGGGGCTGAAGCTTTCTTT. The entire variable domain, with the rest obtained from reference TRBV19 and TRBJ1-1, is as follows: DGGITQSPKYLFRKEGQNVTLSCEQNLNHDAMYWYRQDPGQGLRLIYYSQIVNDFQKGDIAEGYSVSREKKESFPLTVTSAQKNPTAFYLCASRPLDSAGAEAFFGQGTRLTVV.

The gene calls are TRBV19 and TRBJ1-2; D possibly corresponds to TRBD1 (6 bases). With 6 bases removed from V and 3 bases from J, the gap between germline ends came to 8 bases. From germline, CDR1 is LNHDA and CDR2 SQIVND (reference sequence). CDR3 size: 12 residues. The CDR3 DNA is TGTGCCAGTAGGAGACAGGACTATGGCTACACCTTC. This codes for CASRRQDYGYTF.

The V gene is TRBV19, the J gene TRBJ1-2; TRBD1 matches 7 bases. The V gene end was trimmed by 7 bases and the J gene end by 4 bases; junction bases not matched to a gene: 9. The CDR3 extends over 14 amino acids. Germline values: CDR1 LNHDA, CDR2 SQIVND (reference sequence). The CDR3 DNA reads as TGTGCCAGTACCAACCGTCGGACAGGCTATGGCTACACCTTC. Translation gives CASTNRRTGYGYTF.